The clone carrying this T cell receptor beta chain has just a few counts. The sample originates from a study of T-cell reconstitution after alpha-beta-depleted transplantation in children. The CDR3 has 16 amino acids. Per germline, CDR1 ENHRY and CDR2 SYGVKD. The V segment lost 4 bases and the J segment 0 bases; nucleotides outside the gene matches: 4. Unique molecular identifiers were built into the TCRbeta library. In TCRdb, the PCR reads were re-called with MiXCR into one record per CDR3 protein. Among a few hundred thousand distinct CDR3 sequences listed, roughly a quarter were seen once. Source: PBMCs, mostly from graft donor cells, taken 360 days after TCRalphabeta/CD19-depleted stem cell transplant. The chain is built from TRBV10-3 and TRBJ2-7, with TRBD1 matching 12 bases. The sequence came from a female patient between 2 and 15 years old who had a stem cell transplant for congenital amegakaryocytic thrombocytopenia, so the T cells may come from the graft donor. The CDR3 region has the DNA TGTGCCATCAGTGGCACGGGACAGGGGGCCTCCTACGAGCAGTACTTC. As protein: CAISGTGQGASYEQYF.